This T cell receptor (beta chain) was observed in a study of T cell repertoires in cytomegalovirus infection. Study summary: Public TCR beta signatures indicated both CMV infection and matching HLA type.

Findings and limits, study-wide: The study found HLA-C-restricted CMV-specific TCR beta clonotypes dominating the ex vivo response. CMV carriers having the relevant HLA were flagged by cumulative public TCR beta family frequency.

Regarding this clonotype: As yet, its antigen is unknown.

The CDR3 sequence is 14 residues long. Trimming removed 8 bases from V and 5 bases from J; junction bases left unmatched: 9. Germline V gene data show CDR1 as ENHRY and CDR2 as SYGVKD. TCRdb called the reads again in MiXCR, with one record for every CDR3 protein. The profile covers fewer than 700,000 distinct CDR3 sequences, with 20% to 25% appearing a single time and roughly 8% taken by the ten largest. V and J are TRBV10-3 and TRBJ2-1; 7 positions agree with TRBD1. Sequenced: CD8+ T cells from PBMCs. This sequence was found in a human donor in good health (CMV status not recorded). Some clones in this sample may be carry-over from other donors' samples. The DNA of the CDR3 is TGTGCCATCTTGAGGACAGGAAGGGACAATGAGCAGTTCTTC. Its protein product is CAILRTGRDNEQFF.